A single sample gave rise to the 25 T cell receptor beta chains below, sequenced in a study of shared T cell receptors in the human thymus. Sequencing used immunoSEQ multiplex PCR; TCRdb keeps in-frame clones, though not all of them. This sample has hundreds of thousands of clones; about 90% occur once, and the top ten carry 0.0094%. These same records also appear under a second study, on human thymus T cells.

Sequencing was done on a sample of thymocytes. The receptors were gathered from a boy under two years old with a congenital heart defect.

The rearrangement links TRBV4-1 to TRBJ2-7; 7 bases are a match to TRBD1. Germline V gene lookup returns CDR1 MGHRA and CDR2 YSYEKL. V shed 0 bases and J 0 bases; nucleotides not matched to a gene: 8. The CDR3 length is 17 residues. The CDR3 sequence: CASSQDMGTASSYEQYF. The CDR3, as DNA: TGCGCCAGCAGCCAAGACATGGGGACAGCGAGCTCCTACGAGCAGTACTTC.

The V gene is TRBV5-6, the J gene TRBJ2-1; TRBD1 matches at 11 bases. From germline, CDR1 is SGHDT and CDR2 YYEEEE. The CDR3 has 17 residues. Unmatched junction bases numbered 6, after V lost 4 bases and J lost 0 bases. The CDR3 DNA reads TGTGCCAGCAGCAGGACAGGGGGCGATGGCTCCTACAATGAGCAGTTCTTC. Its protein product is CASSRTGGDGSYNEQFF.

V and J are TRBV4-1 and TRBJ2-7; 7 bases match TRBD1. The length of the CDR3 is 17 residues. V shed 4 bases, J shed 0 bases, and the junction held 12 bases outside the gene matches. Germline CDR1 reads MGHRA; CDR2 reads YSYEKL. CDR3 protein: CASSLAMTRDSSYEQYF. CDR3 nucleotides: TGCGCCAGCAGCCTTGCGATGACTCGGGACAGCTCCTACGAGCAGTACTTC.

This sequence joins TRBV7-8 and TRBJ1-1; D is perhaps TRBD1 (6 bases). CDR3 length: 14 amino acids. Germline lookup yields CDR1 SGHVS and CDR2 FQNEAQ. V dropped 2 bases and J dropped 8 bases, with 15 bases sitting between them. For the CDR3, the DNA is TGTGCCAGCAGCTTACTTCTGGGAACAGGGGAAGCTTTCTTT. Translating gives CASSLLLGTGEAFF.

The rearrangement joins TRBV4-2 to TRBJ2-5, with TRBD2 matching over 8 bases. The CDR3 sequence is 15 residues long. Unmatched junction bases numbered 9, after V lost 4 bases and J lost 5 bases. CDR1 and CDR2 from the germline V gene are LGHNA and YNFKEQ. CDR3 DNA sequence: TGTGCCAGCAGCCCACCGGGACTAGGTGCGGAGACCCAGTACTTC. It is translated as CASSPPGLGAETQYF.

This clone has only one observation. V is TRBV18 and J is TRBJ2-3, with 9 bases identical to TRBD1. Germline V gene lookup returns CDR1 KGHSH and CDR2 LQKENI. The CDR3 runs 18 residues. J gave up 2 bases and V 6 bases, and 15 bases lay outside the gene matches. CDR3 residues: CASSSGTGSEYATDTQYF. The CDR3 nucleotides read TGTGCCAGCTCGTCCGGGACAGGGAGTGAGTATGCCACAGATACGCAGTATTTT.

The CDR3 DNA reads as TGTGCCAGCAGCTTCGGATTACAGGGGAGGAATCAGCCCCAGCATTTT. As protein: CASSFGLQGRNQPQHF. The rearrangement uses TRBV5-5 and TRBJ1-5, with 7 bases that match TRBD1. CDR3 length: 16 amino acids. Trimming removed 2 bases from V and 4 bases from J; junction bases left unmatched: 9. Germline lookup yields CDR1 SGHKS and CDR2 YYEKEE (reference sequence).

This chain links TRBV14 with TRBJ1-1; D is perhaps TRBD1 (5 bases). Germline CDR1 is SGHDN and CDR2 is FVKESK. V was cut by 0 bases and J by 0 bases, with 17 bases left in between. The CDR3 runs 18 residues. The CDR3 nucleotides read TGTGCCAGCAGCCAAGATGGGACTAGAATTCACATGAACACTGAAGCTTTCTTT. It encodes CASSQDGTRIHMNTEAFF.

The table lists this clone with a few counts. V and J are TRBV12-5 and TRBJ1-6; D gene uncertain. Trimming took 8 bases from V and 7 from J, leaving 12 bases between them. Germline CDR1 is LGHNT and CDR2 is FRNRAP. This CDR3 comprises 13 residues. The CDR3: CASTHGPNSPLHF. The CDR3 bases are TGTGCTAGTACCCACGGTCCGAATTCACCCCTCCACTTT.

The chain uses TRBV19 and TRBJ2-2, with 8 bases lining up with TRBD2. This CDR3 has 16 residues. J lost 0 bases, V lost 5 bases, and 5 bases had no gene match. Germline CDR1 reads LNHDA; CDR2 reads SQIVND (reference sequence). The DNA for the CDR3 is TGTGCCAGTAGTTGGAAAGCGGGAGCGAACACCGGGGAGCTGTTTTTT. Amino acids: CASSWKAGANTGELFF.

The chain carries TRBV28 and TRBJ2-7, with 11 bases fitting TRBD2. Per germline, CDR1 MDHEN and CDR2 SYDVKM. Trimming took 6 bases from V and 7 from J; bases not matched to a gene: 11. The CDR3 sequence is 15 residues long. The CDR3 reads CASRITSGSVEEQYF. CDR3 sequence (DNA): TGTGCCAGCAGGATCACTAGCGGGAGTGTCGAAGAGCAGTACTTC.

This clone turned up a few times. V gene TRBV5-1 combines with J gene TRBJ2-3, with D hard to call. The CDR3 contains 14 residues. Deletions cut 0 bases from V and 3 bases from J, with 8 bases between. Germline CDR1 SGHRS, CDR2 YFSETQ. CDR3 sequence (DNA): TGCGCCAGCAGCTTGGGAGTTCCAACAGATACGCAGTATTTT. This gives the protein CASSLGVPTDTQYF.

The CDR3 DNA is TGTGCCAGCAGCCCCCAAGGAGCGTTGGGGGGAGGAGCCAAAAACATTCAGTACTTC. Translated, it gives CASSPQGALGGGAKNIQYF. The V gene is TRBV9, the J gene TRBJ2-4; D might be TRBD2 (6 bases). This CDR3 has 19 amino acids. V lost 4 bases and J lost 0, with 23 bases in between. Germline assignment: CDR1 SGDLS and CDR2 YYNGEE. Full variable domain (outside the CDR3, taken from reference TRBV9 and TRBJ2-4): DSGVTQTPKHLITATGQRVTLRCSPRSGDLSVYWYQQSLDQGLQFLIQYYNGEERAKGNILERFSAQQFPDLHSELNLSSLELGDSALYFCASSPQGALGGGAKNIQYFGAGTRLSVL.

V gene TRBV7-2 combines with J gene TRBJ2-3; 7 positions match TRBD2. This CDR3 has 15 amino acids. The germline V gene has CDR1 SGHTA and CDR2 FQGNSA. The J segment lost 0 bases and the V segment lost 5 bases, leaving 5 bases of the junction unmatched. The CDR3 region has the DNA TGTGCCAGCAGCACAGCGGGGTTTAGCACAGATACGCAGTATTTT. Its translation: CASSTAGFSTDTQYF.

The chain is built from TRBV28 and TRBJ2-7; 10 bases agree with TRBD2. The CDR3 is made up of 16 amino acids. The junction had 12 bases not matched to a gene; V was cut back by 5 bases and J by 5 bases. Per the germline V gene, CDR1 is MDHEN and CDR2 is SYDVKM. CDR3 in DNA: TGTGCCAGCAGTCAAGGACTAGCGGCATACCTAAACGAGCAGTACTTC. This translates into CASSQGLAAYLNEQYF.

J is TRBJ2-7 and V is TRBV6-5; 9 positions agree with TRBD1. V lost 2 bases, J lost 6 bases, and 11 bases stayed unmatched. The length of the CDR3 is 16 residues. Germline loops: CDR1 MNHEY, CDR2 SVGAGI. The CDR3 region is CASSYGVWTGAREQYF. The DNA for the CDR3 is TGTGCCAGCAGTTACGGGGTCTGGACAGGGGCTCGCGAGCAGTACTTC.

The chain combines TRBV28 with TRBJ2-3; the D gene is possibly TRBD2 (5 bases). CDR1 is MDHEN, CDR2 SYDVKM, per germline. V dropped 2 bases and J dropped 2 bases, with 11 bases sitting between them. The CDR3 is 15 amino acids. This chain's CDR3 is CASSLELVLTDTQYF. The CDR3 DNA follows: TGTGCCAGCAGTTTAGAACTAGTCCTCACAGATACGCAGTATTTT. Filled out from reference TRBV28 and TRBJ2-3, the complete variable domain reads DVKVTQSSRYLVKRTGEKVFLECVQDMDHENMFWYRQDPGLGLRLIYFSYDVKMKEKGDIPEGYSVSREKKERFSLILESASTNQTSMYLCASSLELVLTDTQYFGPGTRLTVL.

J is TRBJ2-1 and V is TRBV27; D is ambiguous. V dropped 5 bases and J dropped 8 bases, with 19 bases sitting between them. Per the germline V gene, CDR1 is MNHEY and CDR2 is SMNVEV (reference sequence). The CDR3 extends over 15 amino acids. CDR3 DNA: TGTGCCAGCAGTACCGACTTAGTTTCGATGGATGAGCAGTTCTTC. This gives the protein CASSTDLVSMDEQFF.

The chain couples TRBV5-1 to TRBJ2-1; 12 bases are shared with TRBD2. CDR1 is SGHRS, CDR2 YFSETQ, per germline. V shed 2 bases, J shed 1 base, and the junction held 1 base outside the gene matches. This CDR3 contains 16 residues. The DNA for the CDR3 is TGCGCCAGCAGCTTCCTAGCGGGGGGGTCCTACAATGAGCAGTTCTTC. It yields the protein CASSFLAGGSYNEQFF.

CDR3 amino acids: CASSSLTGANTGELFF. CDR3 in DNA: TGTGCCAGCAGCTCACTAACAGGGGCGAACACCGGGGAGCTGTTTTTT. The rearrangement links TRBV13 to TRBJ2-2, with 7 bases aligning to TRBD1. The germline gives CDR1 PRHDT, CDR2 FYEKMQ (reference sequence). The trim removed 4 bases at V and 0 bases at J, leaving 5 bases unmatched. The CDR3 consists of 16 residues.

This chain uses TRBV30 with TRBJ2-1, with D possibly TRBD2 on 6 matching bases. Germline V gene sequence: CDR1 GTSNPN, CDR2 SVGIG (reference sequence). Deletions cut 0 bases from V and 2 bases from J, with 8 bases between. This CDR3 is built from 14 residues. The CDR3 DNA follows: TGTGCCTGGAGTGTCTGGGGGGCCTACAATGAGCAGTTCTTC. Its translation: CAWSVWGAYNEQFF.

The rearrangement joins TRBV28 to TRBJ2-7; 12 bases fit TRBD2. The germline V gene encodes CDR1 MDHEN and CDR2 SYDVKM. Trimming removed 7 bases from V and 2 bases from J; junction bases left unmatched: 3. This CDR3 is built from 14 residues. CDR3 coding DNA: TGTGCCAGCATACTAGCGGGAGGTACCTACGAGCAGTACTTC. Its translation is CASILAGGTYEQYF.

The CDR3 is CASSLRGGLDQPQHF. In DNA, the CDR3 is TGTGCCAGCAGCTTAAGGGGGGGCCTGGATCAGCCCCAGCATTTT. The gene calls are TRBV7-2 and TRBJ1-5; a weak D match, TRBD1 (6 bases). CDR1 and CDR2 (germline): SGHTA, FQGNSA. The CDR3 runs 15 residues. V was clipped by 2 bases and J by 5 bases, with 13 bases between them.

This chain links TRBV28 with TRBJ2-1, with 7 nucleotides matching TRBD1. Germline CDR1 is MDHEN and CDR2 is SYDVKM. V lost 6 bases, J lost 0 bases, and 8 bases stayed unmatched. This CDR3 comprises 16 residues. CDR3 DNA sequence: TGTGCCAGCAGCTCGGACAGGCGGAGCTCCTACAATGAGCAGTTCTTC. It is translated as CASSSDRRSSYNEQFF.

The sample holds a few counts of this clone. This chain connects TRBV25-1 to TRBJ1-4, with TRBD1 matching over 7 bases. The CDR3 has 17 residues. Germline V gene sequence: CDR1 MGHDK, CDR2 SYGVNS. V was pared by 3 bases and J by 2 bases, with 9 bases of the junction left unmatched. The CDR3 here is CASSDLRQGGTNEKLFF. In DNA, the CDR3 is TGTGCCAGCAGTGATTTGAGACAGGGAGGTACTAATGAAAAACTGTTTTTT.